These T cell receptor beta chains were read from a single sample in a study of T cell responses to AZD1222 COVID-19 vaccine. This table comes from immunoSEQ multiplex PCR, and its TCRdb copy is limited to in-frame clones, with some not included. The sample contains around 120,000 clones, roughly 92% of which appear only once. Sequencing used peripheral blood, obtained 28 days after the second AZD1222 dose. These receptors came from an adult who received the AZD1222 COVID-19 vaccine. CDR3s include the opening cysteine and the closing phenylalanine or tryptophan. The D gene is left open where the match is weak. The size field is filled for only some rows; it gives once, few, many or a size class.

TRBJ1-5	TRBV5-6	once	-	TGTGCCAGCAGCTCCGGTGGGCCAAGGGGCGATCAGCCCCAGCATTTT	CASSSGGPRGDQPQHF
TRBJ2-2	TRBV5-1	once	TRBD2	TGCGCCAGCACATCGTGGGGGACTAGCGGGACCGGGGAGCTGTTTTTT	CASTSWGTSGTGELFF
TRBJ2-7	TRBV19	-	-	TGTGCCAGTAGTATCTTGGAGGGCCCCTACGAGCAGTACTTC	CASSILEGPYEQYF
TRBJ2-3	TRBV5-4	once	TRBD2	TGTGCCAGCAGCTTGGGGACGGCAGGGAGGGCAGATACGCAGTATTTT	CASSLGTAGRADTQYF
TRBJ1-6	TRBV11-2	-	-	TGTGCCAGCAGCCCTGCTAGCCGTTCACCCCTCCACTTT	CASSPASRSPLHF
TRBJ2-1	TRBV9	-	TRBD2	TGTGCCAGCAGCGCGGGACTAGCGGGAGTAAAGTACAATGAGCAGTTCTTC	CASSAGLAGVKYNEQFF
TRBJ2-7	TRBV5-1	-	TRBD1	TGCGCCAGCAGCTTGACGGACAGGGCACTACTCGGGCAGTACTTC	CASSLTDRALLGQYF
TRBJ1-6	TRBV2	-	TRBD1	TGTGCCAGCGGACGGGACAGCGTTTCACCCCTCCACTTT	CASGRDSVSPLHF
TRBJ1-6	TRBV4-3	-	-	TGCGCCAGCAGCCAACAGGTTAGCTCCTATAATTCACCCCTCCACTTT	CASSQQVSSYNSPLHF
TRBJ2-3	TRBV18	-	TRBD1	TGTGCCAGCGCGCCCTCAGGGGGCCGAACAGATACGCAGTATTTT	CASAPSGGRTDTQYF
TRBJ1-2	TRBV29-1	once	-	TGCAGCGTTGAAGATAGTACTGGGATAGTCTATGGCTACACCTTC	CSVEDSTGIVYGYTF